Presented here are 8 T cell receptor beta chains from one specimen sequenced in a study of T-cell reconstitution after alpha-beta-depleted transplantation in children. As it was prepared, the TCRbeta library received unique molecular identifiers. In TCRdb, the PCR reads were re-called with MiXCR into one record per CDR3 protein. This sample has some 240,000 distinct CDR3 sequences, with 9.7% found just once. This material consisted of PBMCs from the stem cell graft donor, taken from the stem cell graft. These receptors originate from a human donor who donated a stem cell graft to a child with SCID.

About this clonotype: Sequence at one end of the junction differs from germline and may be a read error. J is TRBJ2-1 and V is TRBV20-1; the match to TRBD2 covers 7 bases. Germline lookup yields CDR1 DFQATT and CDR2 SNEGSKA (reference sequence). This CDR3 has 12 amino acids. The CDR3 DNA reads as TGCAGTGCTGCCGAGACTAGCAAGTCTCGGCTCTTC. Translation gives CSAAETSKSRLF.

This clonotype was seen many times. This chain connects TRBV24-1 to TRBJ2-1, with D possibly being TRBD1 or TRBD2 (5 bases each). Trimming pared 7 bases from V and 6 bases from J, leaving 15 bases between. The CDR3 extends over 14 amino acids. CDR1 KGHDR and CDR2 SFDVKD come from the germline V gene. CDR3 protein: CATSGAPEVNEQFF. The DNA for the CDR3 is TGTGCCACCAGCGGGGCCCCCGAAGTCAATGAGCAGTTCTTC.

This clonotype appeared many times. The chain has TRBV20-1 and TRBJ1-2, with D possibly matching TRBD1 (5 bases). Trimming stripped 8 bases from V and 2 bases from J, with 15 bases between. Germline assignment: CDR1 DFQATT and CDR2 SNEGSKA (reference sequence). This CDR3 region has 13 residues. The CDR3 sequence: CSTSTATNYGYTF. The CDR3, as DNA: TGCAGTACGTCGACAGCGACGAACTATGGCTACACCTTC.

This clonotype was seen repeatedly, ten times or more. The V gene is TRBV5-1, the J gene TRBJ2-3; TRBD1 aligns across 9 bases. This CDR3 comprises 16 residues. The ends lost 1 base at V and 5 bases at J; junction bases unmatched: 8. Germline assignment: CDR1 SGHRS and CDR2 YFSETQ. For the CDR3, the DNA is TGCGCCAGCAGCTTGTTTGGGACAGGGATAGTAGATACGCAGTATTTT. It codes for CASSLFGTGIVDTQYF. Based on the CDR3 plus reference TRBV5-1 and TRBJ2-3, the full variable domain is KAGVTQTPRYLIKTRGQQVTLSCSPISGHRSVSWYQQTPGQGLQFLFEYFSETQRNKGNFPGRFSGRQFSNSRSEMNVSTLELGDSALYLCASSLFGTGIVDTQYFGPGTRLTVL.

The chain uses TRBV6-1 and TRBJ1-4; possible D gene TRBD1, 5 bases. V lost 9 bases, J lost 0 bases, and 17 bases lay in between. Germline loops: CDR1 MNHNS, CDR2 SASEGT. The CDR3 is 16 amino acids. In nucleotides, the CDR3 is TGTGCCAGTTCTAAGGGGTGGTCGGCAACTAATGAAAAACTGTTTTTT. It translates to CASSKGWSATNEKLFF.

This clonotype was detected ten times or more. In DNA, the CDR3 is TGCAGCGTCGACAGGGGAAGGGGTGAAAAACTGTTTTTT. The encoded protein is CSVDRGRGEKLFF. The V gene is TRBV29-1, the J gene TRBJ1-4; 8 bases are a match to TRBD1. CDR1 is SQVTM, CDR2 ANQGSEA, per germline. The CDR3 has 13 residues. Trimming at V came to 6 bases and at J to 7 bases, leaving 7 bases not matched to a gene.

This clonotype was counted many times. The chain links TRBV7-9 to TRBJ2-1; 7 nucleotides line up with TRBD2. CDR3 length equals 14 residues. Germline assignment: CDR1 SEHNR and CDR2 FQNEAQ (reference sequence). The V gene end was trimmed by 3 bases and the J gene end by 8 bases; junction bases not matched to a gene: 7. For the CDR3, the DNA is TGTGCCAGCAGCTTCGGGCGGGGGTCTGATGAGCAGTTCTTC. This sequence encodes CASSFGRGSDEQFF. The variable domain in full, with the rest retrieved from reference TRBV7-9 and TRBJ2-1, is DTGVSQNPRHKITKRGQNVTFRCDPISEHNRLYWYRQTLGQGPEFLTYFQNEAQLEKSRLLSDRFSAERPKGSFSTLEIQRTEQGDSAMYLCASSFGRGSDEQFFGPGTRLTVL.

In its sample, this clonotype was seen many times. The chain has TRBV20-1 and TRBJ1-4; a possible D gene is TRBD1 (5 bases). CDR1 and CDR2 (germline): DFQATT, SNEGSKA (reference sequence). The CDR3 contains 15 residues. V was pared by 0 bases and J by 6 bases, with 14 bases between. The CDR3 DNA reads TGCAGTGCTAGAGATAGGCGACAGACGGATGAAAAACTGTTTTTT. Translated, it gives CSARDRRQTDEKLFF.